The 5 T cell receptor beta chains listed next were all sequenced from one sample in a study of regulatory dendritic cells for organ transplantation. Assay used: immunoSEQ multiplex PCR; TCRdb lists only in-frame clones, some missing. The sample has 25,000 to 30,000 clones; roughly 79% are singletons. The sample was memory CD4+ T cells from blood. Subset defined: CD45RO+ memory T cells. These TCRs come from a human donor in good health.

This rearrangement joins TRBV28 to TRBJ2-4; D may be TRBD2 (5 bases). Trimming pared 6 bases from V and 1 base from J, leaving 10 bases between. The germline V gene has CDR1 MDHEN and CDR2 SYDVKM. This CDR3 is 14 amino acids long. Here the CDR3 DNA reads TGTGCCAGCAGCAAGAGGGTGGCCAAAAACATTCAGTACTTC. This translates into CASSKRVAKNIQYF. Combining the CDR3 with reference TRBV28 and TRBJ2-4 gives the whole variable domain DVKVTQSSRYLVKRTGEKVFLECVQDMDHENMFWYRQDPGLGLRLIYFSYDVKMKEKGDIPEGYSVSREKKERFSLILESASTNQTSMYLCASSKRVAKNIQYFGAGTRLSVL.

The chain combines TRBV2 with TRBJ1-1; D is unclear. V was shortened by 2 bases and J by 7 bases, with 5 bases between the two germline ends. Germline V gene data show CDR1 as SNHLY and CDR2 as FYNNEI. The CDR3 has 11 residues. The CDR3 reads CASSETGEAFF. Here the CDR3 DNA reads TGTGCCAGCAGTGAAACGGGTGAAGCTTTCTTT.

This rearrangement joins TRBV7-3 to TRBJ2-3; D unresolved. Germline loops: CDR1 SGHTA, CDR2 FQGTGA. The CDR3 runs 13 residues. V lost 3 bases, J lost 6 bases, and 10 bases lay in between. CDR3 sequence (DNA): TGTGCCAGCAGCTTTTCCCTGGGGGATACGCAGTATTTT. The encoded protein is CASSFSLGDTQYF.

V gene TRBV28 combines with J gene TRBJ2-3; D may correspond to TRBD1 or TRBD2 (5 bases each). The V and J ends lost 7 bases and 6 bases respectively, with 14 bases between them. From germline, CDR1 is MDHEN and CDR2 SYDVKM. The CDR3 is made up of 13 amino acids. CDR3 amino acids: CASTRGQLDTQYF. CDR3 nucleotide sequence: TGTGCCAGCACCCGGGGCCAGTTGGATACGCAGTATTTT.

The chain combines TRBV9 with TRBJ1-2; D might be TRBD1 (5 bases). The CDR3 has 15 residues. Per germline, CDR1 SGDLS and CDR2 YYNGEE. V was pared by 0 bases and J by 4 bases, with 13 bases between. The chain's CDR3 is CASSVAPAGPYGYTF. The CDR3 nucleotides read TGTGCCAGCAGCGTAGCCCCCGCAGGGCCCTATGGCTACACCTTC.